Below, 19 T cell receptor beta chains from the same sample are listed, as sequenced in a study of CD8+CD57+ T cells in acquired aplastic anemia (dated by TCRdb to between 2017 and 2018). The instrument was an Illumina HiSeq 2000. Profiling of TCR beta VDJ combinations and CDR3 sequences used genomic DNA as the template. TCRdb redid the processing of the public reads, applying fastp at Q25 and MiXCR, and retained in-frame beta chains. Entries are consolidated by CDR3 protein sequence, retaining the most common genes and DNA. The sample has fewer than 200,000 distinct CDR3 sequences on record, around half of them singletons. The ten largest clones take up about 1% of the sample. The patients picked for sequencing were ones in whom flow cytometry had shown an expansion of CD8+CD57+ cells. Sequenced input: sorted CD4+, CD8+, or CD8+CD57+ T cells (not recorded which) from PBMCs. The receptors were gathered from a human donor with aplastic anemia.

The CDR3 nucleotides are TGTGCCAGCAGCCAACCTGGGAGGCGCGGTGAGCAGTTCTTC. Encoded protein: CASSQPGRRGEQFF. This rearrangement joins TRBV13 to TRBJ2-1, with D perhaps matching TRBD2 (6 bases). V lost 5 bases and J 9 bases, leaving 17 bases between the germline ends. Germline V gene data show CDR1 as PRHDT and CDR2 as FYEKMQ (reference sequence). The CDR3 runs 14 residues.

As to this clonotype: With a much larger clone just one base away, this may be a read error. The rearrangement uses TRBV6-4 and TRBJ1-5, with D perhaps matching TRBD1 (5 bases). The CDR3 has 18 amino acids. The germline gives CDR1 MRHNA, CDR2 SNTAGT. The V end lost 4 bases, the J end lost 3 bases, and 22 bases lay between the germline ends. The CDR3 nucleotides are TGTGCCAGCAGTGCCCTGGGACCGGCCACGGACCCCAATCAGCCCCAGCATTTT. Its translation: CASSALGPATDPNQPQHF.

CDR3 in amino acids: CASSPGDRDSGKLFF. The CDR3 nucleotides read TGTGCCAGCAGCCCAGGCGACAGGGATTCTGGAAAACTGTTTTTT. This sequence joins TRBV5-4 and TRBJ1-4; 7 bases agree with TRBD1. With V trimmed by 4 bases and J by 10 bases, 13 bases remained unmatched. The germline V gene has CDR1 SGHNT and CDR2 YYREEE (reference sequence). The CDR3 is 15 amino acids.

The chain recombines TRBV18 with TRBJ2-5, with a tentative D call TRBD1 (6 bases). Germline values: CDR1 KGHSH, CDR2 LQKENI. The CDR3 covers 13 residues. Trimming shortened V by 3 bases and J by 7 bases, and 12 bases separated the two germline ends. As DNA, the CDR3 is TGTGCCAGCTCACCCGGGACACAGGGGACCCAGTACTTC. This codes for CASSPGTQGTQYF.

This clonotype was recorded a few times. A much larger clonotype is one base distant, so this may be a read error. This chain joins TRBV7-2 and TRBJ2-5; 9 nucleotides agree with TRBD2. Per the germline V gene, CDR1 is SGHTA and CDR2 is FQGNSA. After removal of 1 base from V and 7 bases from J, the junction contained 4 bases not matched to a gene. The CDR3 runs to 14 residues. The CDR3, as DNA: TGTGCCAGCAGCTTAGGACTAGCGGAAGGGACCCAGTACTTC. This sequence encodes CASSLGLAEGTQYF.

The rearrangement links TRBV24-1 to TRBJ1-6, with D possibly TRBD1 on 5 matching bases. The CDR3 is made up of 14 amino acids. The germline V and J ends were trimmed by 7 bases and 7 bases, with 13 bases remaining between them. Germline-derived CDR1 and CDR2 are KGHDR and SFDVKD. The CDR3: CATRGGLGNSPLHF. CDR3 nucleotide sequence: TGTGCCACCAGGGGGGGTCTAGGAAATTCACCCCTCCACTTT.

This clonotype was counted at least ten times. This chain joins TRBV2 and TRBJ2-2; D possibly corresponds to TRBD2 (7 bases). Germline V gives CDR1 SNHLY, CDR2 FYNNEI. This CDR3 comprises 16 residues. V was shortened by 7 bases and J by 3 bases, with 18 bases between the two germline ends. CDR3 sequence reads: CASKPGGPWDTGELFF. The CDR3 region has the DNA TGTGCCAGCAAACCGGGGGGCCCTTGGGACACCGGGGAGCTGTTTTTT.

The chain has TRBV2 and TRBJ2-1; 7 bases line up with TRBD2. CDR3 size: 12 residues. Trimming took 8 bases from V and 4 from J; bases not matched to a gene: 2. Germline CDR1 and CDR2: SNHLY and FYNNEI. The CDR3 loop is CASPGRYNEQFF. CDR3 nucleotides: TGTGCCAGCCCCGGGAGGTACAATGAGCAGTTCTTC.

In this sample, this clonotype turned up many times. This chain's CDR3 is CSADPTGMNTEAFF. CDR3 nucleotides: TGCAGTGCCGACCCCACAGGGATGAACACTGAAGCTTTCTTT. The chain carries TRBV20-1 and TRBJ1-1, with D maybe TRBD1 (6 bases). V was shortened by 6 bases and J by 0 bases, with 14 bases between the two germline ends. Germline CDR1 reads DFQATT; CDR2 reads SNEGSKA (reference sequence). The CDR3 has 14 residues.

This clonotype was counted a few times. The chain carries TRBV24-1 and TRBJ1-6; no reliable D call. The V gene's germline CDR1 is KGHDR and CDR2 SFDVKD. The germline V and J ends were trimmed by 3 bases and 9 bases, with 5 bases remaining between them. The CDR3 loop spans 12 amino acids. The DNA of the CDR3 is TGTGCCACCAGTGATGCCGGTTCACCCCTCCACTTT. It translates to CATSDAGSPLHF.

This clonotype appeared many times. This chain joins TRBV7-3 and TRBJ2-1, with 7 bases fitting TRBD1. The CDR3 has 15 amino acids. Per germline, CDR1 SGHTA and CDR2 FQGTGA. V gave up 5 bases and J gave up 8 bases; unmatched junction bases: 12. CDR3 sequence: CASSPRETGFDEQFF. CDR3 DNA sequence: TGTGCCAGCAGCCCCAGGGAGACAGGGTTCGATGAGCAGTTCTTC. The entire variable domain, with the rest obtained from reference TRBV7-3 and TRBJ2-1, is as follows: GAGVSQTPSNKVTEKGKYVELRCDPISGHTALYWYRQSLGQGPEFLIYFQGTGAADDSGLPNDRFFAVRPEGSVSTLKIQRTERGDSAVYLCASSPRETGFDEQFFGPGTRLTVL.

This clonotype has a count of ten or more. The rearrangement uses TRBV27 and TRBJ2-7; tentative D call: TRBD2 (6 bases). The ends were cut back, 8 bases at V and 3 bases at J, with 14 bases in the middle. CDR3 length equals 13 residues. CDR1 MNHEY and CDR2 SMNVEV come from the germline V gene (reference sequence). The CDR3 sequence: CASHGTGDYEQYF. The CDR3 bases are TGTGCCAGCCACGGGACGGGGGACTACGAGCAGTACTTC.

The chain links TRBV10-3 to TRBJ2-7, with no clear D. This CDR3 is built from 13 residues. V lost 2 bases and J 7 bases, leaving 12 bases between the germline ends. The V gene's germline CDR1 is ENHRY and CDR2 SYGVKD. The CDR3 nucleotides read TGTGCCATCAGTGAGGACGGATCTAGGGAGCAGTACTTC. Its translation is CAISEDGSREQYF.

Concerning this clonotype itself: This may stem from a read error, because a much larger clone lies one nucleotide away. This chain links TRBV11-2 with TRBJ1-4, with a weak D call TRBD1 (5 bases). Germline V gene data show CDR1 as SGHAT and CDR2 as FQNNGV. The CDR3 covers 14 residues. The CDR3 region has the DNA TGTGCCAACAGCTTGGGGCGGGGAGCAGAAAAACTGTTTTTT. Protein sequence: CANSLGRGAEKLFF.

The chain links TRBV7-6 to TRBJ2-3; D unclear. CDR3 length: 11 residues. Germline CDR1 is SGHVS and CDR2 is FNYEAQ. V was pared by 2 bases and J by 6 bases, with 3 bases between. This CDR3 is CASSLSDTQYF. CDR3 coding DNA: TGTGCCAGCAGCTTATCCGATACGCAGTATTTT.

This clonotype appeared many times. V usage is TRBV12-3 or TRBV12-4 and J usage is TRBJ1-6, with 9 positions matching TRBD1. V shed 5 bases, J shed 7 bases, and the junction held 3 bases outside the gene matches. The CDR3 extends over 14 amino acids. The CDR3 DNA follows: TGTGCCAGCAGTCTCGGACAGGGGAATTCACCCCTCCACTTT. Translating gives CASSLGQGNSPLHF.

V is TRBV2 and J is TRBJ2-7; D uncertain. The CDR3 has 15 amino acids. Between the trimmed V and J ends, which lost 6 bases and 0 bases, there was a span of 15 bases. CDR1 is SNHLY and CDR2 is FYNNEI in the germline V gene. This CDR3 reads CASRRTEISSYEQYF. The CDR3 DNA reads TGTGCCAGCAGGAGAACAGAAATCAGCTCCTACGAGCAGTACTTC.

This clonotype has a count of ten or more. The chain recombines TRBV19 with TRBJ2-5; perhaps TRBD1 as D (6 bases). The V gene's germline CDR1 is LNHDA and CDR2 SQIVND (reference sequence). The V gene lost 3 bases and the J gene lost 3 bases, with 17 bases spanning the gap. This CDR3 is built from 16 residues. The DNA for the CDR3 is TGTGCCAGTAGTATTTCAGGGTTGGGGACAAAAGAGACCCAGTACTTC. Translating it yields CASSISGLGTKETQYF. Filled out from reference TRBV19 and TRBJ2-5, the complete variable domain reads DGGITQSPKYLFRKEGQNVTLSCEQNLNHDAMYWYRQDPGQGLRLIYYSQIVNDFQKGDIAEGYSVSREKKESFPLTVTSAQKNPTAFYLCASSISGLGTKETQYFGPGTRLLVL.

This clonotype has a count of ten or more. The rearrangement links TRBV2 to TRBJ1-1, with no clear D. Trimming pared 6 bases from V and 2 bases from J, leaving 10 bases between. Germline CDR1 SNHLY, CDR2 FYNNEI. The CDR3 loop spans 13 amino acids. This CDR3 reads CASRPSRNTEAFF. CDR3 bases: TGTGCCAGCAGACCCAGCAGAAACACTGAAGCTTTCTTT.